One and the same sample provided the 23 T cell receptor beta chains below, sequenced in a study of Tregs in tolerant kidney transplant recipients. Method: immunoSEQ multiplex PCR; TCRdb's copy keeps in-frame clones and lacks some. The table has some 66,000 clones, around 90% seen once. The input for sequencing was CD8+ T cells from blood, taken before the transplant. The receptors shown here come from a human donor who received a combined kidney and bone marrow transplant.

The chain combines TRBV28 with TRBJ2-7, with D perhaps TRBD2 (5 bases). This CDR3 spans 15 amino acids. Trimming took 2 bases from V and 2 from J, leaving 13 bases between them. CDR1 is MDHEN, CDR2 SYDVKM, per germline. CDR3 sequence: CASSLTTAGTYEQYF. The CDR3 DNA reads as TGTGCCAGCAGTTTAACCACGGCGGGTACCTACGAGCAGTACTTC. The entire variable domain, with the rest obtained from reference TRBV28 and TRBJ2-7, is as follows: DVKVTQSSRYLVKRTGEKVFLECVQDMDHENMFWYRQDPGLGLRLIYFSYDVKMKEKGDIPEGYSVSREKKERFSLILESASTNQTSMYLCASSLTTAGTYEQYFGPGTRLTVT.

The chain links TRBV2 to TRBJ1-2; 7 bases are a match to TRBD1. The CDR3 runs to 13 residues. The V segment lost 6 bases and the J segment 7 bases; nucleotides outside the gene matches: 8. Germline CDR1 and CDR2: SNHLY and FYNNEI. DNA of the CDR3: TGTGCCAGCAGGGAGACAGGGCAAGGTGGCTACACCTTC. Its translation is CASRETGQGGYTF.

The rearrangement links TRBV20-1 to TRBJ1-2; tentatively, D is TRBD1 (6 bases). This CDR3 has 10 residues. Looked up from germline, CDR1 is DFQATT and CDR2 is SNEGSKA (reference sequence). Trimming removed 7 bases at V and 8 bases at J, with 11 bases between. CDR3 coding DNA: TGCAGTGGGGACACTTTGGGCTACACCTTC. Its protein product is CSGDTLGYTF.

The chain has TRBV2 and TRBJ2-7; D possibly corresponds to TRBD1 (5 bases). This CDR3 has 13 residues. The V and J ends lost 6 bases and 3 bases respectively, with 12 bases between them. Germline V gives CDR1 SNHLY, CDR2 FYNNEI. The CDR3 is CASRTLDSYEQYF. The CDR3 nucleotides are TGTGCCAGCAGGACACTCGACAGCTACGAGCAGTACTTC. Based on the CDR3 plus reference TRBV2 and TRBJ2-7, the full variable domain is EPEVTQTPSHQVTQMGQEVILRCVPISNHLYFYWYRQILGQKVEFLVSFYNNEISEKSEIFDDQFSVERPDGSNFTLKIRSTKLEDSAMYFCASRTLDSYEQYFGPGTRLTVT.

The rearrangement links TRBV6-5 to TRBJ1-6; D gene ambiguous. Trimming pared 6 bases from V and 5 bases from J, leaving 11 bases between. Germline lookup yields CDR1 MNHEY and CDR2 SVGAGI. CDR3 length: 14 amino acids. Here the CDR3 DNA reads TGTGCCAGCAGGGAGACTCCAAATAATTCACCCCTCCACTTT. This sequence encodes CASRETPNNSPLHF.

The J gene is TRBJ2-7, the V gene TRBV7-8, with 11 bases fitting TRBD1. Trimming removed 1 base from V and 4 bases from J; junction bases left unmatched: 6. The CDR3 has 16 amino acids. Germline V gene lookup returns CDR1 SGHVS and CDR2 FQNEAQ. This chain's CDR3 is CASSLGTGGGRYEQYF. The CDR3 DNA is TGTGCCAGCAGCTTAGGGACAGGGGGCGGTAGGTACGAGCAGTACTTC.

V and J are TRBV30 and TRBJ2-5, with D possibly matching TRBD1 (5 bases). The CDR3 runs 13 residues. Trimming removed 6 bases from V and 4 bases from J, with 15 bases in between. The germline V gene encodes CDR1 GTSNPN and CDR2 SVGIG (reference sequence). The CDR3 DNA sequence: TGTGCCTGCATGGGTAGGGGCGTAGAGACCCAGTACTTC. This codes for CACMGRGVETQYF.

This CDR3 reads CASSQAISFTGDGYTF. The CDR3 coding sequence is TGCGCCAGCAGCCAAGCCATTTCTTTTACAGGGGATGGCTACACCTTC. The V gene is TRBV4-1, the J gene TRBJ1-2, with TRBD1 identical over 7 bases. There are 16 residues in the CDR3. V lost 1 base to trimming and J lost 6 bases; unmatched junction nucleotides: 11. Germline CDR1 is MGHRA and CDR2 is YSYEKL.

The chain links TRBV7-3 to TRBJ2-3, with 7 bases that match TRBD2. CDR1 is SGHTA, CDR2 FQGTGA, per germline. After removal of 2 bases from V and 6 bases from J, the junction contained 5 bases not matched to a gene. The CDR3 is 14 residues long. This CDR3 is CASSLGGGDDTQYF. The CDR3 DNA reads TGTGCCAGCAGCTTAGGCGGGGGAGACGATACGCAGTATTTT. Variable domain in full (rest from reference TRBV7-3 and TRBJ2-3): GAGVSQTPSNKVTEKGKYVELRCDPISGHTALYWYRQSLGQGPEFLIYFQGTGAADDSGLPNDRFFAVRPEGSVSTLKIQRTERGDSAVYLCASSLGGGDDTQYFGPGTRLTVL.

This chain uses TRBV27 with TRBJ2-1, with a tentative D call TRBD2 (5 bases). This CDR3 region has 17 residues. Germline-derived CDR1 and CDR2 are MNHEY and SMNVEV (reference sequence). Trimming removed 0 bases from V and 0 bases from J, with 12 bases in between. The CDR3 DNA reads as TGTGCCAGCAGTTTATCGCCGGGAACGAGCTCCTACAATGAGCAGTTCTTC. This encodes CASSLSPGTSSYNEQFF.

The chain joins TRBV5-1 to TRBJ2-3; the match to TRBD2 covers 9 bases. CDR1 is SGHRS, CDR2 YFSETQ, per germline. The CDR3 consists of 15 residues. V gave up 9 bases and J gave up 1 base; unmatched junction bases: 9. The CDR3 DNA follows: TGCGCCACGGCGGGGGTAGCGGGAGGCACAGATACGCAGTATTTT. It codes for CATAGVAGGTDTQYF. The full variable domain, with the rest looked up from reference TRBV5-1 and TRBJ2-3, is KAGVTQTPRYLIKTRGQQVTLSCSPISGHRSVSWYQQTPGQGLQFLFEYFSETQRNKGNFPGRFSGRQFSNSRSEMNVSTLELGDSALYLCATAGVAGGTDTQYFGPGTRLTVL.

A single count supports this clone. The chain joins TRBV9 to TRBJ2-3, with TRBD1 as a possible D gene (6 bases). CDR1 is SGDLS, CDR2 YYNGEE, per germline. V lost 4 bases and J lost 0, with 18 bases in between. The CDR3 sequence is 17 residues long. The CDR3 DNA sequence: TGTGCCAGCAGCCCCACCCTGAGGGGGAGAAGCACAGATACGCAGTATTTT. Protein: CASSPTLRGRSTDTQYF. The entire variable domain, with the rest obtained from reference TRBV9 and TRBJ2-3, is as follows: DSGVTQTPKHLITATGQRVTLRCSPRSGDLSVYWYQQSLDQGLQFLIQYYNGEERAKGNILERFSAQQFPDLHSELNLSSLELGDSALYFCASSPTLRGRSTDTQYFGPGTRLTVL.

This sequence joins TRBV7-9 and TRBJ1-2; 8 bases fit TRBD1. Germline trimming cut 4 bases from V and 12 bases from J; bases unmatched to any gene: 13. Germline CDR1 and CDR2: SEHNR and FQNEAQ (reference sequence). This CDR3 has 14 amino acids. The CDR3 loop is CASSSTTGAPKNTF. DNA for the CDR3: TGTGCCAGCAGCTCGACGACAGGGGCCCCTAAGAACACCTTC.

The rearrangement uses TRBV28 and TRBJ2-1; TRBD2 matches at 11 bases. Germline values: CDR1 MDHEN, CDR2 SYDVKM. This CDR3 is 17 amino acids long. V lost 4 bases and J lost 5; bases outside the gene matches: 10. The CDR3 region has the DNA TGTGCCAGCAGTTCTTATTTTGTAGCGGGGGGGGACAATGAGCAGTTCTTC. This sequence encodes CASSSYFVAGGDNEQFF. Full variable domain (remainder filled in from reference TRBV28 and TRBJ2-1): DVKVTQSSRYLVKRTGEKVFLECVQDMDHENMFWYRQDPGLGLRLIYFSYDVKMKEKGDIPEGYSVSREKKERFSLILESASTNQTSMYLCASSSYFVAGGDNEQFFGPGTRLTVL.

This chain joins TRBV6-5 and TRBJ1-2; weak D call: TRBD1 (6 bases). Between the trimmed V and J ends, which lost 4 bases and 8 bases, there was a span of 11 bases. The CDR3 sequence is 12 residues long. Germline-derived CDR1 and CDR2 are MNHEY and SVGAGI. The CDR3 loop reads CASSSDRTGYTF. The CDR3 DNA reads TGTGCCAGCAGTTCAGACAGGACGGGCTACACCTTC.

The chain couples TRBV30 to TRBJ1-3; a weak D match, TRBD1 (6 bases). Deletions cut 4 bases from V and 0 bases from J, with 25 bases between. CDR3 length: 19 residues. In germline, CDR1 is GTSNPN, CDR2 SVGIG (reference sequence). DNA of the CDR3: TGTGCCTGGAAAGTAGGGGGTCCGGGCGAGGTTTACTCTGGAAACACCATATATTTT. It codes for CAWKVGGPGEVYSGNTIYF.

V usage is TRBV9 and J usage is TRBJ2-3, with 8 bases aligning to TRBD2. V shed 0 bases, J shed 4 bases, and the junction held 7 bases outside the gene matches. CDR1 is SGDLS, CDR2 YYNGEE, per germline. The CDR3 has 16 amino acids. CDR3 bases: TGTGCCAGCAGCGTAGCGTCGGGGGGGCCGGCAGATACGCAGTATTTT. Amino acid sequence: CASSVASGGPADTQYF.

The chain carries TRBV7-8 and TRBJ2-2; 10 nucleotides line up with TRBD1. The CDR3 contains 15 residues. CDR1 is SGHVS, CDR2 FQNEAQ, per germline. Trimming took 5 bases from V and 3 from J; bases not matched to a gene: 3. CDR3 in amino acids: CASSPGQGYTGELFF. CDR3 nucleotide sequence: TGTGCCAGCAGCCCGGGACAGGGGTACACCGGGGAGCTGTTTTTT.

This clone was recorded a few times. DNA of the CDR3: TGTGCCAGCAGCCCCACAGTGAACACTGAAGCTTTCTTT. Its translation: CASSPTVNTEAFF. The genes are TRBV2 and TRBJ1-1; unclear D gene. V lost 6 bases to trimming and J lost 0 bases, with 8 bases between them. This CDR3 region has 13 residues. The germline CDR1 and CDR2 sequences are SNHLY and FYNNEI.

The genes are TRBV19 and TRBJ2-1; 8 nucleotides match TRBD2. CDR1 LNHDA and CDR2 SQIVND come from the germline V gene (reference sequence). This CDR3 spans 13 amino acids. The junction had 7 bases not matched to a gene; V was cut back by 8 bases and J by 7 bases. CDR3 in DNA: TGTGCCAGTGCGGTAGCGGGACGGAATGAGCAGTTCTTC. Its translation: CASAVAGRNEQFF.

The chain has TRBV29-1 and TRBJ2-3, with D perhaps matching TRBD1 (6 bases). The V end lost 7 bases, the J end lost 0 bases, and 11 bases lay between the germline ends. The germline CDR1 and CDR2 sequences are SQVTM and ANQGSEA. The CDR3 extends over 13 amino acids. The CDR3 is CSAIGTSTDTQYF. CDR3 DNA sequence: TGCAGCGCAATCGGGACAAGCACAGATACGCAGTATTTT.

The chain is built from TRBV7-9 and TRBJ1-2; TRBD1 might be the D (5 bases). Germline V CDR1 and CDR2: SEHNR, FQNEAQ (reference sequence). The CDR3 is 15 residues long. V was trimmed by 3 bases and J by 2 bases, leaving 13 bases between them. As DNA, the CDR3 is TGTGCCAGCAGCTTCCCGCGGGGCACCAACTATGGCTACACCTTC. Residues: CASSFPRGTNYGYTF.

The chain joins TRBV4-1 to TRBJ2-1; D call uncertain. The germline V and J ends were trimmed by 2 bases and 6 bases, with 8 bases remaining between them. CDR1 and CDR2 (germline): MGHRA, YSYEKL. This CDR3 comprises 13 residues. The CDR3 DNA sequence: TGCGCCAGCAGCCAAAGCCTCGTCAATGAGCAGTTCTTC. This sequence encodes CASSQSLVNEQFF.